This T cell receptor beta chain was identified during a study of T cell repertoires in aging, cancer and after chemotherapy. Study as a whole: Donor ages fell into six groups from 30 or younger up to 70 or older. Whole-study results and caveats: Age-matched healthy donors had significantly more diverse, less clonal blood TCR repertoires than untreated cancer patients. Rebound thymic output was suggested by rising median generation probability during chemotherapy in each cancer cohort. These repertoire data do not allow conclusions about immunological memory after chemotherapy.

A mixed TRB-A/B primer pool amplified rearranged TRB by multiplex touch-down PCR. A single record per CDR3 protein comes from TCRdb applying MiXCR to the multiplex PCR reads. The data show around 5,200 distinct CDR3 sequences, with approximately 30% seen just once and around 5% held by the top ten. Amplification of TCR beta used genomic DNA extracted from peripheral blood. The table lists this clonotype with a few counts. Its antigen is currently unknown. Germline V gives CDR1 MNHEY, CDR2 SVGAGI. This CDR3 comprises 17 residues. V trimming: 5 bases; J trimming: 4 bases; junction bases outside the gene matches: 7.

V usage is TRBV6-5 and J usage is TRBJ2-2, with 13 bases lining up with TRBD2. This TCR came from a human donor in good health. Sequencing used blood. The CDR3 region is CASSGLAGVRVTGELFF. The CDR3 DNA is TGTGCCAGCAGTGGACTAGCGGGAGTCCGGGTCACCGGGGAGCTGTTTTTT.